The entry below gives a single T cell receptor (beta chain) sequence along with its context. The PCR contained 60 Vbeta and 13 Jbeta primers. Sequenced by immunoSEQ multiplex PCR; TCRdb stores in-frame clones only, minus some. The profile covers around 250,000 clones, with about 90% appearing a single time and about 1.7% taken by the ten largest. This entry is derived from a study of cytomegalovirus exposure and HLA in healthy donors. The CDR3 spans 13 residues. V was cut by 0 bases and J by 4 bases, with 7 bases left in between. Looked up from germline, CDR1 is WNHNN and CDR2 is SYGVQD (reference sequence).

The sequence was collected from a girl aged 2 to 10 in good health and CMV-seronegative. The material sequenced was PBMCs. The chain uses TRBV10-1 and TRBJ2-7; the D gene is possibly TRBD2 (6 bases). The CDR3 region is CASSESGGYEQYF. The CDR3 nucleotides read TGCGCCAGCAGTGAGTCTGGAGGGTACGAGCAGTACTTC.